This TCR beta chain was sequenced in a study of regulatory T cells in long-lasting Graves disease. Study details: Antithyroid drugs had been taken under 3 months by newly diagnosed Graves' patients.

This clonotype was counted many times. What it binds is unknown. Arm-PCR of CDR3 regions and iRepertoire HTBI primers were the basis on which TCR beta libraries were built. Each CDR3 protein gets one entry after TCRdb re-called the multiplex PCR reads with MiXCR. The table records approximately 300,000 distinct CDR3 sequences, roughly 18% of them present only once. CDR3 size: 16 residues. Germline V CDR1 and CDR2: MNHNS, SASEGT. Losses at the gene ends were 4 bases for V and 4 bases for J; bases not matched to a gene: 8. Findings and limits, study-wide: Among samples with persistent disease, TRBV28, TRBJ1-2 and TRBJ2-5 were favored. A limited number of samples was an acknowledged limitation.

As to time point: newly diagnosed GD, antithyroid drugs for less than 3 months. PBMCs provided the RNA from which the TCR library was made. Staff drew roughly 10 milliliters of peripheral blood into EDTA tubes. The sequence came from a female donor with Graves disease. The chain is built from TRBV6-1 and TRBJ2-2; 8 bases are a match to TRBD2. Source: peripheral blood mononuclear cells (PBMCs), taken at new diagnosis, from a patient treated with antithyroid drugs. CDR3 protein: CASSGWSGRGTGELFF. The CDR3 DNA is TGTGCCAGCAGTGGGTGGAGCGGGAGAGGCACCGGGGAGCTGTTTTTT.